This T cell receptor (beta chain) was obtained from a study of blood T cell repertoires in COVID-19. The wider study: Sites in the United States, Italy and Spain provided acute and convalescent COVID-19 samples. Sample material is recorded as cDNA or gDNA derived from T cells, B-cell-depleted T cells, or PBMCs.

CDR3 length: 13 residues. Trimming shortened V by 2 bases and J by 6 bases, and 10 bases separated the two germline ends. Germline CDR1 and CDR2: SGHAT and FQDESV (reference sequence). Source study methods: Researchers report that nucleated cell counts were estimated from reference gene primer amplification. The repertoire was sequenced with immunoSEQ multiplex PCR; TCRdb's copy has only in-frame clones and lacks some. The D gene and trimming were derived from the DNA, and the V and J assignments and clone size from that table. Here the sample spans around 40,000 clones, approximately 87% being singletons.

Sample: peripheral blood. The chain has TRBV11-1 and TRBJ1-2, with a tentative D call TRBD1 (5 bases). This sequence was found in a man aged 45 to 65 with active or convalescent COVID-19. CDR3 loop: CASSLITGNGYTF. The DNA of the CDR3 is TGTGCCAGCAGCTTAATCACAGGCAATGGCTACACCTTC.